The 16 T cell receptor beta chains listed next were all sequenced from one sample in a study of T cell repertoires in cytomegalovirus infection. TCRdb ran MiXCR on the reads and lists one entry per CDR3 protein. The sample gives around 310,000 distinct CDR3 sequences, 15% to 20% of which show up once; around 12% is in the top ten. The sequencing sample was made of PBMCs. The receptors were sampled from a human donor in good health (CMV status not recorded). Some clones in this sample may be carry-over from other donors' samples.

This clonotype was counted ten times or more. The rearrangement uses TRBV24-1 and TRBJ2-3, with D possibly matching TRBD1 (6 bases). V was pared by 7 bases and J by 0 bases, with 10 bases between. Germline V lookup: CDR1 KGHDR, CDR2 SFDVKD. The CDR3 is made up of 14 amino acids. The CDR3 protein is CATSGQLSTDTQYF. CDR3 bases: TGTGCCACCAGCGGACAGCTAAGCACAGATACGCAGTATTTT.

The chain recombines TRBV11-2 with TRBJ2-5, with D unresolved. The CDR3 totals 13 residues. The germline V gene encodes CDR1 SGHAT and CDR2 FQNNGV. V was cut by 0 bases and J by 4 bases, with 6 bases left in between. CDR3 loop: CASSLDQPETQYF. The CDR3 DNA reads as TGTGCCAGCAGCTTAGATCAACCAGAGACCCAGTACTTC.

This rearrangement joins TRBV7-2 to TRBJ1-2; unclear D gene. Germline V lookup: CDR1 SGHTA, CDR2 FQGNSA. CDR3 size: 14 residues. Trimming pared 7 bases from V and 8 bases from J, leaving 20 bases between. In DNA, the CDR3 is TGTGCCAGCAAGGGAGCGGTCGACATGTGGGGCTACACCTTC. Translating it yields CASKGAVDMWGYTF.

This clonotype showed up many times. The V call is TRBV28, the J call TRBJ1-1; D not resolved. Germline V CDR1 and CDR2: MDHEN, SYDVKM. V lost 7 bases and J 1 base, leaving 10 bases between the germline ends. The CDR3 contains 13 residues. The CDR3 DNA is TGTGCCAGCAAGATTTCGGGGAACACTGAAGCTTTCTTT. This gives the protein CASKISGNTEAFF.

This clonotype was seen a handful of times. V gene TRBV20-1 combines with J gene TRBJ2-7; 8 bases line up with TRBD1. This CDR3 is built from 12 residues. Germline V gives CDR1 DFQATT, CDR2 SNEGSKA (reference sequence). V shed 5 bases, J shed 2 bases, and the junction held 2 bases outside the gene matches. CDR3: CSALQGAYEQYF. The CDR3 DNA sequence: TGCAGTGCTTTACAGGGGGCCTACGAGCAGTACTTC.

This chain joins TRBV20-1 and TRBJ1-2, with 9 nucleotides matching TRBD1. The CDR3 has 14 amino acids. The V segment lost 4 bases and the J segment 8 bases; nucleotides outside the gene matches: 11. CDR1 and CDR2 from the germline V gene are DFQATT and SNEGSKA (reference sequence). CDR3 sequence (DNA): TGCAGTGCTACCGCGCCGGGACAGGGTTTCGGCTACACCTTC. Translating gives CSATAPGQGFGYTF.

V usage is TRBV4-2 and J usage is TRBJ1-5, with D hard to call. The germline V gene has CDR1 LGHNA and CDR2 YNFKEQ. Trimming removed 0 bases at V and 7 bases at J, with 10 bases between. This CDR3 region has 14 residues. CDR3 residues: CASSQDASGQPQHF. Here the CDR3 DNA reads TGTGCCAGCAGCCAAGATGCCAGCGGGCAGCCCCAGCATTTT.

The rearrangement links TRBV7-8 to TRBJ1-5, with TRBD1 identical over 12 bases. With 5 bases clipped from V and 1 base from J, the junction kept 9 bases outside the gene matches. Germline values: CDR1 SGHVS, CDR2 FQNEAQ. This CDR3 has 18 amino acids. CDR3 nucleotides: TGTGCCAGCAGCGGCCGGGACAGGGGGCTAGGGAGCAATCAGCCCCAGCATTTT. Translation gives CASSGRDRGLGSNQPQHF.

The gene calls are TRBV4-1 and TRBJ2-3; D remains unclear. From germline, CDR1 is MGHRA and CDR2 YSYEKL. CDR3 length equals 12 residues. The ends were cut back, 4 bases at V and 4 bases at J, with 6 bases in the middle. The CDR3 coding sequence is TGCGCCAGCAGCCGGCACGCAGATACGCAGTATTTT. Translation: CASSRHADTQYF.

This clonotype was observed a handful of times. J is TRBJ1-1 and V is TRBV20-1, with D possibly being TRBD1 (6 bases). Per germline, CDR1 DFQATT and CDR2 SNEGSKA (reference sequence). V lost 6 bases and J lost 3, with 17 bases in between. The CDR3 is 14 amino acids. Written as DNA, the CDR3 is TGCAGTGCAATAATCTGGACAGCCTACACTGAAGCTTTCTTT. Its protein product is CSAIIWTAYTEAFF.

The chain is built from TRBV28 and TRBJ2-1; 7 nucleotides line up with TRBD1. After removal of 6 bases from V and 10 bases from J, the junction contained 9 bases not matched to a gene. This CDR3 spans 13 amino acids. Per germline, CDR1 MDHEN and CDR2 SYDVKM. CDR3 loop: CASSQIPGGEQFF. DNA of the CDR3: TGTGCCAGCAGCCAAATCCCAGGGGGAGAGCAGTTCTTC. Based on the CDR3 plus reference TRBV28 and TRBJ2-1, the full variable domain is DVKVTQSSRYLVKRTGEKVFLECVQDMDHENMFWYRQDPGLGLRLIYFSYDVKMKEKGDIPEGYSVSREKKERFSLILESASTNQTSMYLCASSQIPGGEQFFGPGTRLTVL.

The chain's CDR3 is CSAIRKFNQPQHF. The CDR3, as DNA: TGCAGTGCTATTCGGAAGTTCAATCAGCCCCAGCATTTT. The chain joins TRBV20-1 to TRBJ1-5; D is uncertain. CDR1 and CDR2 (germline): DFQATT, SNEGSKA (reference sequence). This CDR3 contains 13 residues. V was cut by 4 bases and J by 3 bases, with 10 bases left in between.

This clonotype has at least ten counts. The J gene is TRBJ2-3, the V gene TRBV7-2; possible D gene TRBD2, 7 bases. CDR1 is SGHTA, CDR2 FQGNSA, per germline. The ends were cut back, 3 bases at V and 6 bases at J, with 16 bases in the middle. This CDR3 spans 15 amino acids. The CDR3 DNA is TGTGCCAGCAGCTTTGGGGGGGGCAACGCTGATACGCAGTATTTT. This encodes CASSFGGGNADTQYF.

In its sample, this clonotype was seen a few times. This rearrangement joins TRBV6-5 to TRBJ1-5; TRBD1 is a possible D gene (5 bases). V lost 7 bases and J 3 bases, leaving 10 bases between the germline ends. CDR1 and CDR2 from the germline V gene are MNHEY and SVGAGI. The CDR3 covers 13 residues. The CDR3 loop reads CASTAGFNQPQHF. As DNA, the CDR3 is TGTGCCAGCACCGCAGGGTTCAATCAGCCCCAGCATTTT.

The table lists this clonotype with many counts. CDR3: CASSYSRGASYEQYF. DNA of the CDR3: TGTGCCAGCAGCTATTCCCGGGGGGCTTCCTACGAGCAGTACTTC. This sequence joins TRBV6-1 and TRBJ2-7; TRBD2 is a possible D gene (7 bases). V lost 6 bases and J lost 1, with 16 bases in between. There are 15 residues in the CDR3. The germline V gene has CDR1 MNHNS and CDR2 SASEGT.

This CDR3 reads CASSFGTGGEFSYEQYF. The CDR3 DNA sequence: TGCGCCAGCAGCTTCGGGACAGGGGGCGAATTTTCCTACGAGCAGTACTTC. The chain couples TRBV5-1 to TRBJ2-7, with 12 positions matching TRBD1. V lost 2 bases, J lost 1 base, and 7 bases stayed unmatched. CDR1 is SGHRS and CDR2 is YFSETQ in the germline V gene. This CDR3 is built from 17 residues.